The 14 T cell receptor beta chains listed next were all sequenced from one sample in a study of blood T cell repertoires in COVID-19. Here immunoSEQ multiplex PCR was the method, and the copy in TCRdb shows in-frame clones only, minus some. The repertoire holds about 410,000 clones, with roughly 85% as singletons. The specimen was peripheral blood. The receptors stem from a woman aged 25 to 39 with active or convalescent COVID-19.

This sequence joins TRBV5-1 and TRBJ1-4; TRBD1 agrees at 8 bases. The CDR3 consists of 14 residues. From germline, CDR1 is SGHRS and CDR2 YFSETQ. V trimming: 8 bases; J trimming: 8 bases; junction bases outside the gene matches: 11. The CDR3 loop reads CARPIQGVWEKLFF. In nucleotides, the CDR3 is TGCGCCAGACCTATACAGGGGGTCTGGGAAAAACTGTTTTTT.

This chain connects TRBV29-1 to TRBJ1-1; D is uncertain. V dropped 5 bases and J dropped 4 bases, with 8 bases sitting between them. The CDR3 totals 11 residues. Germline V gene data show CDR1 as SQVTM and CDR2 as ANQGSEA. CDR3 amino acids: CSVKTLTEAFF. The CDR3 coding sequence is TGCAGCGTTAAGACACTCACTGAAGCTTTCTTT.

In regard to this clone: This same CDR3 is encoded by further DNA sequences in the sample. The V gene is TRBV18, the J gene TRBJ1-2; tentative D call: TRBD1 (5 bases). Looked up from germline, CDR1 is KGHSH and CDR2 is LQKENI. With 2 bases removed from V and 4 bases from J, the gap between germline ends came to 5 bases. This CDR3 contains 12 residues. DNA of the CDR3: TGTGCCAGCTCACCAGACAGCTATGGCTACACCTTC. Translated: CASSPDSYGYTF.

The table lists this clone with a count of one. The rearrangement joins TRBV10-1 to TRBJ2-3; 8 bases align to TRBD2. This CDR3 is 16 amino acids long. The germline gives CDR1 WNHNN, CDR2 SYGVQD (reference sequence). V lost 5 bases and J lost 3; bases outside the gene matches: 10. The CDR3 region is CASSSSGSLRTDTQYF. In nucleotides, the CDR3 is TGCGCCAGCAGTTCGAGCGGGAGTCTTCGTACAGATACGCAGTATTTT.

This chain links TRBV5-5 with TRBJ1-5; 7 bases are shared with TRBD1. There are 15 residues in the CDR3. The trim removed 0 bases at V and 7 bases at J, leaving 7 bases unmatched. The V gene's germline CDR1 is SGHKS and CDR2 YYEKEE (reference sequence). This chain's CDR3 is CASSLATGSRQPQHF. CDR3 bases: TGTGCCAGCAGCTTGGCGACAGGGTCGAGACAGCCCCAGCATTTT.

The CDR3 reads CASSAYREQFF. CDR3 sequence (DNA): TGTGCCAGCAGTGCTTATCGTGAGCAGTTCTTC. The J gene is TRBJ2-1, the V gene TRBV2; no clear D. V dropped 4 bases and J dropped 9 bases, with 7 bases sitting between them. Germline CDR1 is SNHLY and CDR2 is FYNNEI. This CDR3 is 11 amino acids long.

The rearrangement joins TRBV5-1 to TRBJ2-7; D may be TRBD2 (7 bases). In germline, CDR1 is SGHRS, CDR2 YFSETQ. V lost 4 bases, J lost 2 bases, and 13 bases lay in between. The CDR3 is 14 amino acids. CDR3 in amino acids: CASSGGGGPYEQYF. The CDR3 DNA follows: TGCGCCAGCAGCGGGGGCGGGGGCCCCTACGAGCAGTACTTC.

This sequence joins TRBV19 and TRBJ1-4; D remains unclear. The V end lost 5 bases, the J end lost 2 bases, and 12 bases lay between the germline ends. The germline gives CDR1 LNHDA, CDR2 SQIVND (reference sequence). The CDR3 length is 15 residues. CDR3 nucleotides: TGTGCCAGTAGTTCAACCGGGTATACTAATGAAAAACTGTTTTTT. Translating it yields CASSSTGYTNEKLFF. The variable domain in full, with the rest retrieved from reference TRBV19 and TRBJ1-4, is DGGITQSPKYLFRKEGQNVTLSCEQNLNHDAMYWYRQDPGQGLRLIYYSQIVNDFQKGDIAEGYSVSREKKESFPLTVTSAQKNPTAFYLCASSSTGYTNEKLFFGSGTQLSVL.

J is TRBJ2-1 and V is TRBV5-1; TRBD2 aligns across 9 bases. The CDR3 consists of 16 residues. V dropped 3 bases and J dropped 0; count of bases not matched to a gene: 4. Germline CDR1 reads SGHRS; CDR2 reads YFSETQ. CDR3 in amino acids: CASSSGGGASYNEQFF. CDR3 nucleotides: TGCGCCAGCAGCTCGGGCGGGGGGGCCTCCTACAATGAGCAGTTCTTC.

The CDR3 DNA is TGTGCCAGCAGCTTAGGTCCGGGGGGGTACTACAATGAGCAGTTCTTC. Translation: CASSLGPGGYYNEQFF. The chain combines TRBV11-2 with TRBJ2-1; TRBD2 agrees at 8 bases. The CDR3 is 16 amino acids. J lost 3 bases, V lost 1 base, and 5 bases had no gene match. Germline loops: CDR1 SGHAT, CDR2 FQNNGV.

This clone was counted between two and nine times. The genes are TRBV4-1 and TRBJ1-5; D ambiguous. This CDR3 has 14 amino acids. V lost 1 base to trimming and J lost 5 bases, with 9 bases between them. Looked up from germline, CDR1 is MGHRA and CDR2 is YSYEKL. The CDR3 region has the DNA TGCGCCAGCAGCCAAGGGACGGGATATCAGCCCCAGCATTTT. Its protein product is CASSQGTGYQPQHF.

This chain uses TRBV19 with TRBJ1-2, with 7 bases identical to TRBD1. J gave up 3 bases and V 4 bases, and 2 bases lay outside the gene matches. The CDR3 extends over 13 amino acids. Germline V gene lookup returns CDR1 LNHDA and CDR2 SQIVND (reference sequence). This CDR3 is CASSSRGYYGYTF. The CDR3 region has the DNA TGTGCCAGTAGTAGCAGGGGGTACTATGGCTACACCTTC.

The CDR3, as DNA: TGTGCCAGCAGTGACCCTTTACAGGGGGCGGGTGGCTACACCTTC. Its protein product is CASSDPLQGAGGYTF. This chain links TRBV6-1 with TRBJ1-2, with 9 bases that match TRBD1. The CDR3 extends over 15 amino acids. Per the germline V gene, CDR1 is MNHNS and CDR2 is SASEGT. With 3 bases clipped from V and 7 bases from J, the junction kept 9 bases outside the gene matches.

A note on this clone: The germline gene is not matched at one end of the junction; a read error may be the cause. This chain connects TRBV7-8 to TRBJ2-7; the match to TRBD2 covers 12 bases. This CDR3 comprises 18 residues. The germline CDR1 and CDR2 sequences are SGHVS and FQNEAQ. The CDR3 DNA reads as TGTGCCAGCAGCTCAGGGACTAGCGGGTCCCCTATCTCCCACGAGCAGTACTTC. Translating gives CASSSGTSGSPISHEQYF.